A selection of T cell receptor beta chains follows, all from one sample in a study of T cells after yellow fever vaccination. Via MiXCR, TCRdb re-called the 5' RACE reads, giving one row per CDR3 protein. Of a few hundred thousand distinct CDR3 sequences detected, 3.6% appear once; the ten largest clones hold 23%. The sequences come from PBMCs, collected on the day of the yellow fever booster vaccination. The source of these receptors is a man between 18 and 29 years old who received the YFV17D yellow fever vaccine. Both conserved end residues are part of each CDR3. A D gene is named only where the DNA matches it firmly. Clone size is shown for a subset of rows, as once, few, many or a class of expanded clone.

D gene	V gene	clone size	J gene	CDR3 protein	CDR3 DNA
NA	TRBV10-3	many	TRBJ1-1	CAISVRGLFGNTEAFF	TGTGCCATCAGTGTCCGGGGGCTTTTCGGGAACACTGAAGCTTTCTTT
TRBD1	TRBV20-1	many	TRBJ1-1	CSAAGTGAGRTEAFF	TGCAGTGCCGCGGGGACAGGGGCAGGACGGACTGAAGCTTTCTTT
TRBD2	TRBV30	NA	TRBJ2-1	CAWSRPGLDSYNEQFF	TGTGCCTGGAGCAGACCGGGACTAGACTCCTACAATGAGCAGTTCTTC
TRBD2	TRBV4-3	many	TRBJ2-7	CASSQEGRDGSSYEQYF	TGCGCCAGCAGCCAAGAGGGGAGGGACGGGAGCTCCTACGAGCAGTACTTC
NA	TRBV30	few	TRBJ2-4	CAWKVKGESKNIQYF	TGTGCCTGGAAGGTTAAGGGGGAATCCAAAAACATTCAGTACTTC
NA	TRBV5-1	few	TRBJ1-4	CASSLRDPNEKLFF	TGCGCCAGCAGCTTGCGGGACCCAAATGAAAAACTGTTTTTT
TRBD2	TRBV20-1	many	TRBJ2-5	CSARDQRGQETQYF	TGCAGTGCTAGAGATCAGCGGGGCCAAGAGACCCAGTACTTC
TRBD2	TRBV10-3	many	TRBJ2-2	CAISGAGTSGTTGELFF	TGTGCCATCAGTGGCGCCGGGACTAGCGGGACCACCGGGGAGCTGTTTTTT
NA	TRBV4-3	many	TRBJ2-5	CASSQDHLAETQYF	TGCGCCAGCAGCCAAGATCATTTAGCAGAGACCCAGTACTTC
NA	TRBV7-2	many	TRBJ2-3	CASSLEVGRNTQYF	TGTGCCAGCAGCTTAGAGGTGGGACGGAATACGCAGTATTTT
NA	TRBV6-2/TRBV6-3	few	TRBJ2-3	CASSTVWSTDTQYF	TGTGCCAGCAGCACTGTTTGGAGCACAGATACGCAGTATTTT
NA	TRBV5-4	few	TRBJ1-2	CASSSHGVTYGYTF	TGTGCCAGCAGCTCACACGGGGTGACCTATGGCTACACCTTC
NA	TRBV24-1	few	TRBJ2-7	CATLREHF	TGTGCCACCCTGAGGGAGCACTTC
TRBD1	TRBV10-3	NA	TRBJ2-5	CAISPGQEETQYF	TGTGCCATCAGTCCGGGACAGGAAGAGACCCAGTACTTC
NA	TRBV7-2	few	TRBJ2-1	CASSLGLAGSNEQFF	TGTGCCAGCAGCTTAGGCCTAGCTGGATCGAATGAGCAGTTCTTC
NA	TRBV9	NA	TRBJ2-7	CASSVDPGGRYEQYF	TGTGCCAGCAGCGTAGATCCGGGGGGCCGCTACGAGCAGTACTTC
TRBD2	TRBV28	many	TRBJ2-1	CASSLVLAGIYEQFF	TGTGCCAGCAGTTTAGTACTAGCGGGGATCTATGAGCAGTTCTTC
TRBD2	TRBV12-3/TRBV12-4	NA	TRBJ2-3	CASRDIAGGLDTQYF	TGTGCCAGCAGGGACATAGCGGGGGGTCTAGATACGCAGTATTTT
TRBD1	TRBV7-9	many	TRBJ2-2	CASSFLQGANTGELFF	TGTGCCAGCAGCTTCCTCCAGGGGGCGAACACCGGGGAGCTGTTTTTT